This entry features one T cell receptor beta chain sequence. Its antigen is not known. The data stem from a study of tumor-infiltrating lymphocytes in primary liver carcinoma. V was cut by 6 bases and J by 2 bases, with 11 bases left in between. CDR3 length: 14 residues. CDR1 MNHEY and CDR2 SVGAGI come from the germline V gene. Study-level findings and limits: Tumor top-250-clone fractions significantly exceeded those of blood (p = 0.039). For tumor-adjacent and tumor-blood pairs, overlap was less than that seen for tumor region pairs.

Unsorted whole blood served as the source of blood RNA, and germline DNA was extracted as well. Investigators obtained about 4 milliliters of peripheral blood ahead of surgery. Starting material of around 490 ng total RNA yielded TCR beta cDNA via a constant-region primer. Amplification in three nested multiplex PCR rounds with slightly modified ARM-PCR gave rise to TCR beta libraries. PCR rounds one and two used TRBV1-TRBV30 forward primers with a C-beta reverse primer for 9 to 10 cycles each. TCRdb reprocessed the multiplex PCR reads via MiXCR and lists one record per CDR3 protein. This table holds just over 300,000 distinct CDR3 sequences, roughly three fifths found once.

This TCR derives from a young woman with primary liver carcinoma and hepatitis B virus infection. What was sequenced was peripheral blood. The chain links TRBV6-5 to TRBJ2-1; D is perhaps TRBD2 (6 bases). CDR3 protein: CASREAGPYNEQFF. The CDR3 DNA sequence: TGTGCCAGCAGAGAGGCGGGACCCTACAATGAGCAGTTCTTC.